The rows below give T cell receptor beta chains drawn from one sample of a study of blood T cell repertoires in COVID-19. Sequencing used immunoSEQ multiplex PCR; TCRdb keeps in-frame clones, though not all of them. The profile shows around 210,000 clones, 70% to 85% of them singletons. Sequencing was performed on peripheral blood. These receptors were obtained from a woman of 80 years or more with COVID-19, enrolled during active disease. Each CDR3 is given with its conserved first and last residue. A D gene is named only where the DNA matches it firmly. Clone size is shown for a subset of rows, as once, few, many or a class of expanded clone.

d_call,j_call,v_call,clone_size,cdr3_aa,cdr3_nt
NA,TRBJ1-1,TRBV10-3,NA,CAIMEGQNTEAFF,TGTGCCATCATGGAGGGCCAGAACACTGAAGCTTTCTTT
NA,TRBJ2-2,TRBV5-1,NA,CASSQDGLDGELFF,TGCGCCAGCAGCCAAGACGGGTTGGACGGGGAGCTGTTTTTT
NA,TRBJ1-3,TRBV6-1,NA,CASSEAGGAPSGNTIYF,TGTGCCAGCAGTGAAGCGGGGGGAGCTCCGTCTGGAAACACCATATATTTT
NA,TRBJ2-5,TRBV3-1/TRBV3-2,few,CASSQPRTIQETQYF,TGTGCCAGCAGCCAACCACGGACTATTCAAGAGACCCAGTACTTC
TRBD1,TRBJ1-5,TRBV5-1,NA,CASSPGQGSGPQHF,TGCGCCAGCAGCCCCGGACAGGGATCGGGGCCCCAGCATTTT
NA,TRBJ1-3,TRBV28,NA,CASSSRKTGNTIYF,TGTGCCAGCAGTTCCCGTAAAACTGGAAACACCATATATTTT
NA,TRBJ1-2,TRBV6-2/TRBV6-3,NA,CASSTGPTNYGYTF,TGTGCCAGCAGTACAGGACCTACTAACTATGGCTACACCTTC
TRBD2,TRBJ2-1,TRBV10-3,NA,CAISGTSQNNEQFF,TGTGCCATCAGTGGGACTAGCCAAAACAATGAGCAGTTCTTC
TRBD2,TRBJ2-5,TRBV3-1/TRBV3-2,NA,CASRLSSGGPQYF,TGTGCCAGCAGACTCAGCTCGGGGGGGCCCCAGTACTTC
NA,TRBJ2-7,TRBV29-1,NA,CSATRDTSYEQYF,TGCAGCGCCACCCGGGACACATCCTACGAGCAGTACTTC
TRBD1,TRBJ1-4,TRBV5-8,NA,CASSFKTGVSDEKLFF,TGTGCCAGCAGCTTTAAAACAGGGGTTTCGGATGAAAAACTGTTTTTT
TRBD1,TRBJ2-7,TRBV28,NA,CASSLAVLGQGAYEQYF,TGTGCCAGCAGTTTGGCGGTCCTCGGGCAGGGGGCCTACGAGCAGTACTTC
NA,TRBJ1-5,TRBV19,NA,CASSLESWSSNQPQHF,TGTGCCAGTAGCCTAGAGTCTTGGTCAAGCAATCAGCCCCAGCATTTT
TRBD2,TRBJ2-3,TRBV5-1,once,CASSLAEAGGIHTQYF,TGCGCCAGCAGCTTGGCCGAAGCGGGGGGAATCCATACGCAGTATTTT
NA,TRBJ2-1,TRBV2,once,CASRRDLLYNEQFF,TGTGCCAGCCGACGGGATCTTCTGTACAATGAGCAGTTCTTC
NA,TRBJ2-3,TRBV27,NA,CASSSFGDTQYF,TGTGCCAGCAGCTCCTTCGGGGATACGCAGTATTTT
TRBD1,TRBJ2-2,TRBV5-1,NA,CASSSTGIGELFF,TGCGCCAGCAGCTCGACAGGGATCGGGGAGCTGTTTTTT
TRBD1,TRBJ2-7,TRBV15,NA,CATSGRDRVYEQYF,TGTGCCACCAGCGGGAGGGACAGGGTCTACGAGCAGTACTTC
TRBD1,TRBJ1-5,TRBV27,NA,CASSGLDRGSQPQHF,TGTGCCAGCAGCGGGCTGGACAGGGGTTCACAGCCCCAGCATTTT
NA,TRBJ1-1,TRBV24-1,NA,CATSDSGRHEAFF,TGTGCCACCAGTGACTCAGGGCGCCATGAAGCTTTCTTT
TRBD2,TRBJ2-1,TRBV5-1,NA,CASSLPGTSGWVSSYNEQFF,TGCGCCAGCAGCTTGCCAGGGACTAGCGGGTGGGTGAGCTCCTACAATGAGCAGTTCTTC
TRBD1,TRBJ1-1,TRBV6-6,NA,CASSYTTGDTEAFF,TGTGCCAGCAGTTACACCACAGGGGACACTGAAGCTTTCTTT
TRBD2,TRBJ2-3,TRBV2,few,CASKPGLAGLDTQYF,TGTGCCAGCAAACCGGGACTAGCGGGACTAGATACGCAGTATTTT
NA,TRBJ2-5,TRBV24-1,once,CATSVPGAYQETQYF,TGTGCCACCAGTGTCCCAGGGGCCTACCAAGAGACCCAGTACTTC
TRBD2,TRBJ2-2,TRBV5-4,NA,CASSRAGGGNTGELFF,TGTGCCAGCAGCCGAGCGGGAGGGGGGAACACCGGGGAGCTGTTTTTT
NA,TRBJ2-6,TRBV21-1,NA,CASRRILRDGLRGISGANVLTF,TGTGCCAGCAGGCGAATTCTCCGGGATGGGCTCAGAGGGATCTCTGGGGCCAACGTCCTGACTTTC
NA,TRBJ2-2,TRBV5-1,NA,CASMGQPPNTGELFF,TGCGCCAGCATGGGGCAGCCCCCGAACACCGGGGAGCTGTTTTTT
TRBD1,TRBJ2-4,TRBV27,NA,CASSPNRGGNIQYF,TGTGCCAGCTCCCCCAACAGGGGCGGGAACATTCAGTACTTC
NA,TRBJ2-7,TRBV19,NA,CASSPERAVSYEQYF,TGTGCCAGTAGTCCCGAACGCGCGGTTTCCTACGAGCAGTACTTC
NA,TRBJ2-1,TRBV5-5,few,CASNSWGGSRTFF,TGTGCCAGCAACTCTTGGGGGGGCTCAAGGACGTTCTTC
TRBD1,TRBJ1-5,TRBV11-2,NA,CASSMDRAQPQHF,TGTGCCAGCAGCATGGACAGGGCTCAGCCCCAGCATTTT
NA,TRBJ1-1,TRBV2,NA,CASNGESGTEAFF,TGTGCCAGCAACGGGGAAAGTGGGACTGAAGCTTTCTTT
TRBD1,TRBJ2-7,TRBV4-1,NA,CASSQPTWGTVNGEQYF,TGCGCCAGCAGCCAACCTACATGGGGGACAGTCAACGGGGAGCAGTACTTC
TRBD2,TRBJ2-5,TRBV18,NA,CASSPSGGQETQYF,TGTGCCAGCTCACCTAGCGGGGGGCAAGAGACCCAGTACTTC
NA,TRBJ2-2,TRBV7-7,NA,CASSSYYTGELFF,TGTGCTAGCAGCTCCTATTATACCGGGGAGCTGTTTTTT
TRBD1,TRBJ1-5,TRBV2,NA,CASRPGGTSNQPQHF,TGTGCCAGCCGACCAGGGGGTACGAGCAATCAGCCCCAGCATTTT
NA,TRBJ2-5,TRBV2,NA,CASSVSSGQETQYF,TGTGCCAGCAGTGTCAGTAGCGGACAAGAGACCCAGTACTTC
NA,TRBJ1-1,TRBV6-5,NA,CASSYRGRENTEAFF,TGTGCCAGCAGTTATCGAGGACGGGAGAACACTGAAGCTTTCTTT
NA,TRBJ2-3,TRBV9,NA,CASSYLDTQYF,TGTGCCAGCAGTTATTTGGATACGCAGTATTTT
NA,TRBJ2-1,TRBV6-2/TRBV6-3,NA,CASSSRRRAQFF,TGTGCCAGCAGTTCCCGGCGGAGGGCGCAGTTCTTC
NA,TRBJ2-3,TRBV2,NA,CASCYGSTDTQYF,TGTGCCAGCTGTTACGGTAGCACAGATACGCAGTATTTT
TRBD1,TRBJ2-2,TRBV28,NA,CASNLRQGVGTGELFF,TGTGCCAGCAATTTAAGACAGGGGGTAGGCACCGGGGAGCTGTTTTTT
NA,TRBJ1-3,TRBV21-1,NA,CASSTGGDSRNTIYF,TGTGCCAGCAGCACAGGGGGAGATTCGCGAAACACCATATATTTT
TRBD1,TRBJ1-3,TRBV4-1,NA,CASSSPGRGRNTIYF,TGCGCCAGCAGCTCCCCCGGCAGGGGGAGAAACACCATATATTTT
NA,TRBJ2-1,TRBV18,few,CASSPPSRSEQFF,TGTGCCAGCTCACCACCTAGCCGATCTGAGCAGTTCTTC
TRBD2,TRBJ2-1,TRBV2,NA,CASRASSGGGAEQFF,TGTGCCAGCAGGGCGTCTAGCGGGGGGGGTGCGGAGCAGTTCTTC
NA,TRBJ2-7,TRBV7-5,NA,CVRSSEPGLADRRGQYF,TGTGTCAGAAGCTCCGAACCGGGACTAGCGGACCGACGGGGGCAGTACTTC
TRBD1,TRBJ1-1,TRBV28,NA,CASSPPDRGGTEAFF,TGTGCCAGCAGTCCCCCGGACAGGGGTGGCACTGAAGCTTTCTTT
NA,TRBJ1-1,TRBV29-1,NA,CSVEVVSGTEAFF,TGCAGCGTTGAAGTGGTCTCGGGGACTGAAGCTTTCTTT
NA,TRBJ1-2,TRBV27,NA,CASSLRGSDGYTF,TGTGCCAGCAGTTTAAGAGGGTCGGATGGCTACACCTTC
NA,TRBJ1-3,TRBV5-5,few,CASSTGLSGNTIYF,TGTGCCAGCAGCACGGGACTATCGGGAAACACCATATATTTT
NA,TRBJ1-2,TRBV2,NA,CATSQDNIYGYTF,TGTGCCACATCTCAGGACAATATCTATGGCTACACCTTC